This paragraph covers one T cell receptor beta chain sequence. Its antigen is unidentified. This sample is part of a study of cytomegalovirus exposure and HLA in healthy donors. Primers: 60 Vbeta forward and 13 Jbeta reverse. TCRdb keeps only in-frame clones here, not all; method: immunoSEQ multiplex PCR. The sample includes 120,000 to 150,000 clones, 75% to 85% of them seen just once. Study conclusions and caveats: Later analysis indicated greater clonal expansion among HLA-associated TCR beta chains than among equally common other chains. Cytomegalovirus status was reportedly diagnosed by the classifier with high sensitivity and specificity.

Trimming removed 4 bases at V and 1 base at J, with 9 bases between. Looked up from germline, CDR1 is SGHRS and CDR2 is YFSETQ. This CDR3 is 15 amino acids long. The TCR originated in a woman between 35 and 50 years old in good health and CMV-seropositive. The chain has TRBV5-1 and TRBJ2-6; tentative D call: TRBD1 (6 bases). Sequenced input: PBMCs. The CDR3 loop is CASSATGSGANVLTF. DNA of the CDR3: TGCGCCAGCAGCGCCACAGGGTCTGGGGCCAACGTCCTGACTTTC.